The clone carrying this T cell receptor (beta chain) was picked up one time. This table comes from immunoSEQ multiplex PCR, and its TCRdb copy is limited to in-frame clones, with some not included. The repertoire holds approximately 170,000 clones, with roughly 92% as singletons. CDR1 is SGHRS and CDR2 is YFSETQ in the germline V gene. CDR3 length equals 14 residues. V lost 2 bases and J lost 8; bases outside the gene matches: 6. This sample is drawn from a study of control samples from healthy donors and cancer patients. V is TRBV5-1 and J is TRBJ2-1, with TRBD2 matching over 8 bases. Sequencing was performed on blood. The sequence derives from a woman aged 30 to 39 in good health. CDR3 loop: CASSFGTSFDEQFF. CDR3 coding DNA: TGCGCCAGCAGCTTCGGGACTAGTTTCGATGAGCAGTTCTTC. The whole variable domain, remainder taken from reference TRBV5-1 and TRBJ2-1, is KAGVTQTPRYLIKTRGQQVTLSCSPISGHRSVSWYQQTPGQGLQFLFEYFSETQRNKGNFPGRFSGRQFSNSRSEMNVSTLELGDSALYLCASSFGTSFDEQFFGPGTRLTVL.